This T cell receptor beta chain was obtained from a study of CXCR4 blockade with PD-1 therapy in pancreatic cancer. Broader study findings: Survival did not correlate with tumor clonality, which averaged approximately 0.15 versus 0.05. Without paired alpha-beta data, shared specificity of dominant clones is unconfirmed. Clone frequency correlated with its number of distinct nucleotide rearrangements.

There are 13 residues in the CDR3. The V gene's germline CDR1 is KGHSH and CDR2 LQKENI. V shed 6 bases and J shed 4 bases, with 11 bases lying between them. Comment on this clone: Its target is unknown.

The archived tumor blocks came from patients without neoadjuvant therapy before resection. Method: immunoSEQ multiplex PCR; TCRdb's copy keeps in-frame clones and lacks some. This table has 15,000 or so clones, about 72% appearing once. What was sequenced was tumor tissue. The TCR originated in a human donor with pancreatic ductal adenocarcinoma. The chain joins TRBV18 to TRBJ2-3; D gene ambiguous. CDR3 nucleotides: TGTGCCAGCTCTCCTCTAGACTCAGATACGCAGTATTTT. Protein sequence: CASSPLDSDTQYF. Full variable domain (remainder filled in from reference TRBV18 and TRBJ2-3): NAGVMQNPRHLVRRRGQEARLRCSPMKGHSHVYWYRQLPEEGLKFMVYLQKENIIDESGMPKERFSAEFPKEGPSILRIQQVVRGDSAAYFCASSPLDSDTQYFGPGTRLTVL.